The 22 T cell receptor beta chains in this list originate from one sample, sequenced in a study of cytomegalovirus exposure and HLA in healthy donors. The PCR employed 60 Vbeta primers together with 13 Jbeta primers. Measured with immunoSEQ multiplex PCR; TCRdb has only the in-frame clones, and not every one. The sample includes 180,000 or so clones, approximately 85% of them seen just once. Source material: PBMCs. The receptors derive from a woman in her forties or fifties in good health and CMV-seropositive.

In this sample, this clone turned up a few times. The chain combines TRBV25-1 with TRBJ1-1, with D perhaps matching TRBD1 (6 bases). Looked up from germline, CDR1 is MGHDK and CDR2 is SYGVNS. The germline V and J ends were trimmed by 6 bases and 6 bases, with 14 bases remaining between them. The CDR3 runs 13 residues. CDR3 residues: CASSQGIGAEAFF. CDR3 nucleotides: TGTGCCAGCAGCCAGGGGATCGGGGCTGAAGCTTTCTTT.

The chain carries TRBV10-2 and TRBJ2-1; the D gene is possibly TRBD2 (7 bases). Germline-derived CDR1 and CDR2 are WSHSY and SAAADI. The CDR3 is 15 residues long. The ends were cut back, 4 bases at V and 7 bases at J, with 17 bases in the middle. CDR3 region: CASSGGGSLLNEQFF. The DNA of the CDR3 is TGCGCCAGCAGTGGGGGGGGCTCTCTCCTAAATGAGCAGTTCTTC.

This clone has just a few counts. The chain links TRBV9 to TRBJ1-1, with 7 bases lining up with TRBD1. V trimming: 3 bases; J trimming: 4 bases; junction bases outside the gene matches: 6. The CDR3 loop spans 14 amino acids. From germline, CDR1 is SGDLS and CDR2 YYNGEE. CDR3 coding DNA: TGTGCCAGCAGCGAACAGGGGAGCTCCACTGAAGCTTTCTTT. Translating it yields CASSEQGSSTEAFF.

The rearrangement joins TRBV5-4 to TRBJ2-2, with 7 nucleotides matching TRBD1. The CDR3 has 16 amino acids. Looked up from germline, CDR1 is SGHNT and CDR2 is YYREEE (reference sequence). Unmatched junction bases numbered 6, after V lost 2 bases and J lost 2 bases. The CDR3 sequence is CASSFPRGGNTGELFF. The CDR3 DNA sequence: TGTGCCAGCAGCTTTCCGCGAGGGGGCAACACCGGGGAGCTGTTTTTT.

The chain has TRBV18 and TRBJ1-2; 8 nucleotides match TRBD1. The CDR3 spans 13 residues. J was trimmed by 8 bases and V by 4 bases; bases with no gene match: 6. Germline values: CDR1 KGHSH, CDR2 LQKENI. The DNA for the CDR3 is TGTGCCAGCTCACACCCAGGACAGGGAGGCTACACCTTC. Amino acids: CASSHPGQGGYTF.

The chain couples TRBV5-1 to TRBJ2-5, with TRBD2 matching 10 bases. In germline, CDR1 is SGHRS, CDR2 YFSETQ. The CDR3 length is 15 residues. The ends lost 3 bases at V and 1 base at J; junction bases unmatched: 3. The CDR3 is CASSSSGGAQETQYF. The DNA of the CDR3 is TGCGCCAGCAGCTCCAGCGGGGGGGCCCAAGAGACCCAGTACTTC. The full variable domain, in which reference TRBV5-1 and TRBJ2-5 provide the parts outside the CDR3, is KAGVTQTPRYLIKTRGQQVTLSCSPISGHRSVSWYQQTPGQGLQFLFEYFSETQRNKGNFPGRFSGRQFSNSRSEMNVSTLELGDSALYLCASSSSGGAQETQYFGPGTRLLVL.

This clone has a single count. Written as DNA, the CDR3 is TGTGCCAGCATCTCCCTGGGAGAGGGTGACACCGGGGAGCTGTTTTTT. Its protein product is CASISLGEGDTGELFF. This chain connects TRBV28 to TRBJ2-2; D perhaps matches TRBD2 (5 bases). This CDR3 has 16 amino acids. CDR1 is MDHEN, CDR2 SYDVKM, per germline. The V gene lost 7 bases and the J gene lost 3 bases, with 18 bases spanning the gap.

The chain employs TRBV2 and TRBJ2-7; 11 nucleotides agree with TRBD1. The CDR3 extends over 15 amino acids. CDR1 SNHLY and CDR2 FYNNEI come from the germline V gene. The V and J ends lost 9 bases and 5 bases, in that order; junction bases with no gene match: 12. CDR3 residues: CASSSRTGGHHEQYF. Written as DNA, the CDR3 is TGTGCCAGTTCCTCTCGGACAGGGGGCCACCACGAGCAGTACTTC.

As DNA, the CDR3 is TGTGCCAGCAGCTTGAACCAACGCCTCCCGGTCTACGAGCAGTACTTC. Translating it yields CASSLNQRLPVYEQYF. The V gene is TRBV11-2, the J gene TRBJ2-7, with D unresolved. Trimming left V 3 bases short and J 3 bases short, with 18 bases between. This CDR3 comprises 16 residues. Germline lookup yields CDR1 SGHAT and CDR2 FQNNGV.

Details on this clone: One junction end disagrees with the germline gene, perhaps due to a read error. J is TRBJ1-2 and V is TRBV7-9; no reliable D call. Per germline, CDR1 SEHNR and CDR2 FQNEAQ (reference sequence). This CDR3 is built from 13 residues. DNA of the CDR3: TGTGCCAGCAGCCTCCAGGAGGGTAGGAAGGAAGACTTC. It translates to CASSLQEGRKEDF.

The chain recombines TRBV5-1 with TRBJ2-1; 7 positions agree with TRBD2. V was pared by 5 bases and J by 7 bases, with 12 bases of the junction left unmatched. Per the germline V gene, CDR1 is SGHRS and CDR2 is YFSETQ. This CDR3 region has 15 residues. The CDR3 DNA reads as TGCGCCAGCAGTTCCAGCGGGAATCTGGAGAATGAGCAGTTCTTC. This gives the protein CASSSSGNLENEQFF.

The chain carries TRBV9 and TRBJ2-1, with TRBD2 as a possible D gene (5 bases). This CDR3 is built from 15 residues. Germline V lookup: CDR1 SGDLS, CDR2 YYNGEE. Trimming left V 3 bases short and J 5 bases short, with 15 bases between. The CDR3 loop reads CASSAEPGFNNEQFF. Here the CDR3 DNA reads TGTGCCAGCAGCGCTGAACCGGGATTTAACAATGAGCAGTTCTTC. Complete variable domain (other parts from reference TRBV9 and TRBJ2-1): DSGVTQTPKHLITATGQRVTLRCSPRSGDLSVYWYQQSLDQGLQFLIQYYNGEERAKGNILERFSAQQFPDLHSELNLSSLELGDSALYFCASSAEPGFNNEQFFGPGTRLTVL.

J is TRBJ2-7 and V is TRBV7-2, with 7 positions matching TRBD1. Germline V gives CDR1 SGHTA, CDR2 FQGNSA. V lost 5 bases, J lost 0 bases, and 7 bases stayed unmatched. The CDR3 runs 15 residues. CDR3 DNA sequence: TGTGCCAGCAGCACTCGACAGGGTTACTCCTACGAGCAGTACTTC. Translation gives CASSTRQGYSYEQYF.

The chain employs TRBV28 and TRBJ1-5; 7 bases align to TRBD1. CDR1 and CDR2 (germline): MDHEN, SYDVKM. The CDR3 sequence is 18 residues long. After removal of 3 bases from V and 6 bases from J, the junction contained 17 bases not matched to a gene. This CDR3 reads CASSLTGNDRAQSQPQHF. The CDR3 DNA reads as TGTGCCAGCAGTTTGACGGGTAATGACAGGGCCCAAAGTCAGCCCCAGCATTTT.

The rearrangement joins TRBV19 to TRBJ1-2, with a possible D match to TRBD1 (5 bases). The CDR3 runs to 14 residues. V lost 3 bases and J 8 bases, leaving 16 bases between the germline ends. Germline values: CDR1 LNHDA, CDR2 SQIVND (reference sequence). CDR3: CASSMGERAIGYTF. CDR3 sequence (DNA): TGTGCCAGTAGTATGGGGGAGCGGGCCATAGGCTACACCTTC. Combining the CDR3 with reference TRBV19 and TRBJ1-2 gives the whole variable domain DGGITQSPKYLFRKEGQNVTLSCEQNLNHDAMYWYRQDPGQGLRLIYYSQIVNDFQKGDIAEGYSVSREKKESFPLTVTSAQKNPTAFYLCASSMGERAIGYTFGSGTRLTVV.

The chain has TRBV7-2 and TRBJ2-1, with a weak D call TRBD2 (6 bases). Germline V gives CDR1 SGHTA, CDR2 FQGNSA. The CDR3 covers 14 residues. The V gene lost 5 bases and the J gene lost 9 bases, with 17 bases spanning the gap. The CDR3 bases are TGTGCCAGCAGCCCGGGACCGGGGCGGGGTGAGCAGTTCTTC. It encodes CASSPGPGRGEQFF.

The chain carries TRBV11-2 and TRBJ2-5; 8 bases match TRBD1. The CDR3 has 14 residues. V shed 1 base and J 3 bases; nucleotides not matched to a gene: 1. Germline V gene sequence: CDR1 SGHAT, CDR2 FQNNGV. CDR3 nucleotides: TGTGCCAGCAGCTTAGTACAGGGGGAAGAGACCCAGTACTTC. Its protein is CASSLVQGEETQYF.

The chain carries TRBV7-9 and TRBJ2-1; 16 nucleotides align to TRBD2. The V and J ends lost 0 bases and 9 bases, in that order; junction bases with no gene match: 2. The CDR3 contains 16 residues. CDR1 and CDR2 (germline): SEHNR, FQNEAQ (reference sequence). This CDR3 reads CASSLAGTSGGGEQFF. The DNA of the CDR3 is TGTGCCAGCAGCTTAGCCGGGACTAGCGGGGGGGGTGAGCAGTTCTTC.

Details on this clone: Sequence at one end of the junction differs from germline and may be a read error. The chain is built from TRBV2 and TRBJ2-6, with TRBD2 identical over 11 bases. Germline loops: CDR1 SNHLY, CDR2 FYNNEI. This CDR3 is built from 15 residues. DNA for the CDR3: TGTGCCAGCACTAGCGGGAGGAGAGGGGCCAACGGCCTGACTTTC. Its protein is CASTSGRRGANGLTF.

The rearrangement joins TRBV7-9 to TRBJ1-4; D remains unclear. The CDR3 sequence is 15 residues long. Trimming cost V 1 base and J 5 bases, with 11 bases left between them. CDR1 and CDR2 from the germline V gene are SEHNR and FQNEAQ (reference sequence). The CDR3 spells CASSLDVGRNEKLFF. The CDR3 region has the DNA TGTGCCAGCAGCTTAGACGTTGGGAGAAATGAAAAACTGTTTTTT.

This chain connects TRBV7-6 to TRBJ2-7; D might be TRBD2 (5 bases). V lost 0 bases, J lost 11 bases, and 5 bases lay in between. This CDR3 comprises 10 residues. Germline V gives CDR1 SGHVS, CDR2 FNYEAQ. DNA for the CDR3: TGTGCCAGCAGCTTAGCGAGGGAGTACTTC. Translating it yields CASSLAREYF. Using reference TRBV7-6 and TRBJ2-7 for the parts outside the CDR3, the full variable domain is GAGVSQSPRYKVTKRGQDVALRCDPISGHVSLYWYRQALGQGPEFLTYFNYEAQQDKSGLPNDRFSAERPEGSISTLTIQRTEQRDSAMYRCASSLAREYFGPGTRLTVT.

The chain is built from TRBV6-5 and TRBJ2-7; D might be TRBD1 (6 bases). CDR3 length: 14 residues. Germline values: CDR1 MNHEY, CDR2 SVGAGI. The V and J ends lost 7 bases and 5 bases respectively, with 18 bases between them. CDR3 DNA sequence: TGTGCCAGCAACCGCCTAGGCAGGGGCAACGAGCAGTACTTC. Protein: CASNRLGRGNEQYF.